Included here is one TCR beta chain sequence, with context. This CDR3 is 16 amino acids long. Between the trimmed V and J ends, which lost 2 bases and 10 bases, there was a span of 19 bases. Germline V gives CDR1 SGHNT, CDR2 YYREEE (reference sequence). These data belong to a study of control samples from healthy donors and cancer patients. Assay used: immunoSEQ multiplex PCR; TCRdb lists only in-frame clones, some missing. Of 63,000 or so clones in the sample, roughly nine tenths were seen once. The receptor was isolated from a man aged 55 to 70 with colorectal cancer. V usage is TRBV5-4 and J usage is TRBJ1-6; D gene ambiguous. Sequences were obtained from PBMCs. CDR3 sequence reads: CASSFRAGGGRSPLHF. The CDR3 DNA reads TGTGCCAGCAGCTTTAGGGCCGGCGGAGGGCGATCACCCCTCCACTTT.